This TCR beta chain emerged from a study of T cell changes during pregnancy in multiple sclerosis. The germline V gene has CDR1 SQVTM and CDR2 ANQGSEA. This CDR3 contains 12 residues. The germline V and J ends were trimmed by 2 bases and 4 bases, with 6 bases remaining between them. Sequencing was performed with immunoSEQ multiplex PCR; in TCRdb, only in-frame clones are kept and a portion is missing. The sample carries around 34,000 clones, just over 90% recorded once. Sequences were derived from CD8+ T cells from peripheral blood mononuclear cells, sampled before pregnancy. The receptor was derived from a female donor with multiple sclerosis, enrolled in a pregnancy study. The V gene is TRBV29-1, the J gene TRBJ2-1; D uncertain. The CDR3 DNA is TGCAGCGTTGAACCTAGTTACAATGAGCAGTTCTTC. Its translation: CSVEPSYNEQFF.